The rows below give T cell receptor beta chains drawn from one sample of a study of Ad26.COV2.S vaccination and SARS-CoV-2 variants. Profiled with immunoSEQ multiplex PCR; TCRdb holds only in-frame clones, not every one. The sample lists 500,000 or so clones, roughly nine tenths occurring once. The material was peripheral blood, obtained in a trial of Ad26.COV2.S vaccine versus placebo. These receptors were obtained from a person between 18 and 65 years old who received the Ad26.COV2.S COVID-19 vaccine or a placebo. Each CDR3 is given with its conserved first and last residue. The order of the fields is D gene, V gene, J gene, clone size, CDR3 protein, CDR3 DNA. The D gene is left open where the match is weak. Clone sizes are given selectively: once, few, many, or a class where the clone is expanded.

>NA|TRBV9|TRBJ2-3|NA
CASSVVTDTQYF
TGTGCCAGCAGCGTAGTAACAGATACGCAGTATTTT
>NA|TRBV28|TRBJ1-1|NA
CATGTGGTEAFF
TGTGCCACGGGCACGGGTGGGACTGAAGCTTTCTTT
>NA|TRBV19|TRBJ2-1|NA
CASTKDGGAYNEQFF
TGTGCCAGTACTAAGGACGGGGGAGCCTACAATGAGCAGTTCTTC
>NA|TRBV11-3|TRBJ2-3|once
CASSLPRTRISTDTQYF
TGTGCCAGCAGCTTACCCCGGACGCGGATTAGCACAGATACGCAGTATTTT
>NA|TRBV5-1|TRBJ1-2|NA
CASSLEGDLPTF
TGCGCCAGCAGCTTGGAGGGGGACCTTCCTACCTTC
>TRBD2|TRBV3-1/TRBV3-2|TRBJ2-5|NA
CASSWTSDFRTQYF
TGTGCCAGCAGTTGGACTAGCGACTTTCGGACCCAGTACTTC
>NA|TRBV9|TRBJ1-2|NA
CASSVAPGQHYGYTF
TGTGCCAGCAGCGTAGCCCCGGGACAACACTATGGCTACACCTTC
>NA|TRBV6-6|TRBJ2-3|once
CASSYVDRDTQYF
TGTGCCAGCAGTTACGTAGACCGGGATACGCAGTATTTT
>TRBD1|TRBV28|TRBJ1-6|NA
CASSQPTGGESPLHF
TGTGCCAGCAGTCAACCGACAGGGGGGGAGTCACCCCTCCACTTT
>TRBD1|TRBV7-2|TRBJ1-2|NA
CASNLQLIGQGANGYTF
TGTGCCAGCAACCTCCAGCTTATCGGACAGGGGGCGAATGGCTACACCTTC
>NA|TRBV5-1|TRBJ2-3|NA
CASSDASSTDTQYF
TGCGCCAGCAGTGACGCTTCTAGCACAGATACGCAGTATTTT
>NA|TRBV29-1|TRBJ1-1|NA
CSVGGVYTEAFF
TGCAGCGTGGGAGGGGTATACACTGAAGCTTTCTTT
>TRBD2|TRBV30|TRBJ2-5|NA
CAWSVRIGTSYRETQYF
TGTGCCTGGAGTGTAAGAATCGGGACTAGCTATCGAGAGACCCAGTACTTC
>NA|TRBV20-1|TRBJ1-1|NA
CSAKDRGEAFF
TGCAGTGCCAAGGACAGAGGGGAAGCTTTCTTT
>NA|TRBV5-1|TRBJ1-2|NA
CASSPTSRGPYGYTF
TGCGCCAGCAGCCCAACCAGCAGGGGCCCCTATGGCTACACCTTC
>NA|TRBV6-4|TRBJ2-1|NA
CASSLALAPYNEQFF
TGTGCCAGCAGTCTAGCCCTCGCACCCTACAATGAGCAGTTCTTC
>NA|TRBV3-1/TRBV3-2|TRBJ2-1|NA
CASSPRDFNNEQFF
TGTGCCAGCAGCCCCCGGGACTTCAACAATGAGCAGTTCTTC
>NA|TRBV18|TRBJ1-1|few
CASSPGTGPEAFF
TGTGCCAGCTCACCCGGGACCGGCCCTGAAGCTTTCTTT
>TRBD1|TRBV28|TRBJ1-4|NA
CASSYPGQDGVFGKLFF
TGTGCCAGCAGTTACCCGGGACAGGATGGGGTGTTTGGAAAACTGTTTTTT
>NA|TRBV29-1|TRBJ2-2|NA
CSWQGNTGELFF
TGCTCATGGCAGGGCAACACCGGGGAGCTGTTTTTT